This T cell receptor beta chain was profiled in a study of T cell responses to AZD1222 COVID-19 vaccine (dated by TCRdb to about 2021). Turning to the overall study: AZD1222 recipients whose second dose came at about 4 weeks and those whose second dose came at about 12 weeks were combined into one group, since spike-specific TCR depth and breadth did not differ between the two schedules. A total of 233 trial participants underwent TCR sequencing, of whom nearly 210 had received two doses of AZD1222 and around 25 had received two doses of the MenACWY control vaccine. Trial participants were enrolled by age into subgroups of 18-55, 56-69 and 70-plus years, and about 150, 27 and 61 TCR-sequenced participants, respectively, were included in these subgroups.

The CDR3 regions of human TCRbeta chains were subjected to immunosequencing. Per the original workflow: TCRs in the repertoires were compared against a reference library of SARS-CoV-2-specific TCRs that had been generated with the MIRA antigen-specificity platform. Breadth meant the fraction of unique TCRs that were SARS-CoV-2-associated, whereas depth meant the fraction of total T cells that were SARS-CoV-2-associated. Using the MIRA data, each spike-specific TCR was assigned both to the spike region to which the TCR was reactive and to a CD4 or CD8 class. Log10-transformed breadth and depth values were compared by one-way ANOVA with Sidak's multiple comparisons tests. This is the immuneACCESS table as TCRdb keeps it, with only in-frame sequences that have V and J called. A part of the clones is gone; compared with another copy, unresolved V genes explain less than half, and the rest is unexplained. From that table come the V and J calls and clone size; the DNA was used to work out D and trimming. In this sample the table shows some 120,000 clones, just over 85% of which occur a single time. The ten largest clones represent about a tenth of the sample.

Cut back by 0 bases and 0 bases, the V and J ends lie 9 bases apart. The germline V gene supplies CDR1 SGDLS and CDR2 YYNGEE. Taken from cysteine to phenylalanine, the CDR3 has 15 residues. The only DNA kept is the CDR3, 45 bases in frame from the first base. As for this clone: The antigen this receptor binds is unknown. Base quality data are lacking; no much larger clone is found one base away.

The full study reports these points: Participants were mostly white British and included more females than males, and it was suggested by the authors that clonal diversity may have been underestimated. The 56-69-year group was small, and its depth increase did not reach significance, likely because of low power. Because no day 14 peak-response samples were available, repertoires were characterized only after the peak T cell response. After two AZD1222 doses, both the breadth and the depth of spike-specific TCRs were significantly higher than at day 0 and than in MenACWY recipients. Only a handful of AZD1222 recipients were SARS-CoV-2 seropositive at baseline, limiting conclusions about previously exposed vaccinees. CD4 TCRs associated with the vaccine covered the entire spike protein, and the dominant responses were in regions 160-218 and 743-854. Nearly half of unique spike-specific TCRs reportedly recognized epitopes outside regions mutated in the B.1.351 and B.1.1.7 variants.

The time point label on this specimen signifies: baseline before first vaccination. Samples from vaccinated people were obtained from the UK trials COV001 and COV002, which included a single-blind randomized controlled phase 2/3 trial of AZD1222 (ChAdOx1 nCoV-19) in healthy adults. For TCRbeta chain sequencing, PBMC samples from trial participants were taken at day 0 and at day 28 after the second dose. Rearrangement joined TRBV9 to TRBJ1-1; a weak D assignment points to TRBD1 (5 bases agree). The sample here was peripheral blood, taken on day 0 of AZD1222 vaccination. The receptor comes from an adult in good health. The CDR3 reads as follows: CASSVDQGMNTEAFF. The sequence in DNA is TGTGCCAGCAGCGTAGATCAGGGCATGAACACTGAAGCTTTCTTT.